Listed below are T cell receptor beta chains from one sample, sequenced in a study of cytomegalovirus exposure and HLA in healthy donors. TCRdb's table, derived via immunoSEQ multiplex PCR, lists solely in-frame clones and lacks some. The sample lists under 300,000 clones; approximately 85% were seen once. The sample comprised PBMCs. Receptors were obtained from a woman between 40 and 55 years old in good health and CMV-seropositive. CDR3s include the opening cysteine and the closing phenylalanine or tryptophan. The D gene is left open where the match is weak. The size of a clone is reported for some rows only, either as once, few or many, or as a class for expanded clones.

>TRBJ1-1|TRBV5-8|-|-
CASKTALRGTEAFF
TGTGCCAGTAAAACAGCCTTGCGGGGCACTGAAGCTTTCTTT
>TRBJ2-2|TRBV9|-|once
CASSVQVVGTGELFF
TGTGCCAGCAGCGTTCAGGTTGTGGGCACCGGGGAGCTGTTTTTT
>TRBJ2-7|TRBV7-9|TRBD1|-
CASSSPGQGVHEQYF
TGTGCCAGCAGCTCCCCGGGACAGGGTGTCCACGAGCAGTACTTC
>TRBJ2-6|TRBV19|-|-
CASRDGQFSGANVLTF
TGTGCCAGTAGAGATGGACAGTTCTCTGGGGCCAACGTCCTGACTTTC
>TRBJ2-7|TRBV5-8|TRBD2|-
CASSSGTSGRYEQYF
TGTGCCAGCAGCTCCGGGACTAGCGGGAGGTACGAGCAGTACTTC
>TRBJ2-1|TRBV2|TRBD2|few
CASSEARTSGRAGNEQFF
TGTGCCAGCAGTGAAGCGCGGACTAGCGGGAGGGCTGGCAATGAGCAGTTCTTC
>TRBJ2-7|TRBV9|TRBD2|-
CASSARPGLASGEQYF
TGTGCCAGCAGCGCGAGGCCGGGACTAGCGTCTGGCGAGCAGTACTTC
>TRBJ2-6|TRBV5-1|-|few
CASSPTTVSGANVLTF
TGCGCCAGCAGTCCGACGACAGTCTCTGGGGCCAACGTCCTGACTTTC
>TRBJ1-3|TRBV4-2|-|-
CASSQDTVSGNTIYF
TGTGCCAGCAGCCAAGATACGGTCTCTGGAAACACCATATATTTT
>TRBJ2-2|TRBV18|-|-
CASSGQGSNTGELFF
TGTGCCAGCTCGGGGCAGGGGTCGAACACCGGGGAGCTGTTTTTT
>TRBJ2-7|TRBV6-5|TRBD2|-
CASSYSGASGSYEQYF
TGTGCCAGCAGTTACTCTGGTGCTAGCGGGAGCTACGAGCAGTACTTC
>TRBJ2-2|TRBV4-3|TRBD2|-
CASSQMASGNTGELFF
TGCGCCAGCAGCCAAATGGCTAGCGGTAACACCGGGGAGCTGTTTTTT
>TRBJ1-1|TRBV7-9|-|-
CASSTGTYEAFF
TGTGCCAGCAGCACCGGGACTTACGAAGCTTTCTTT
>TRBJ2-1|TRBV28|TRBD2|-
CASSFPRTSGVGNEQFF
TGTGCCAGCAGTTTTCCCAGGACTAGCGGAGTTGGGAATGAGCAGTTCTTC
>TRBJ2-1|TRBV4-2|TRBD2|-
CASSQDPGAGVYNEQFF
TGTGCCAGCAGCCAAGATCCGGGAGCGGGGGTCTACAATGAGCAGTTCTTC
>TRBJ2-3|TRBV5-6|-|-
CASSFKQGVTDTQYF
TGTGCCAGCAGCTTCAAACAGGGAGTCACAGATACGCAGTATTTT
>TRBJ1-6|TRBV9|-|-
CASSVGTVENSPLHF
TGTGCCAGCAGCGTAGGAACAGTCGAGAATTCACCCCTCCACTTT
>TRBJ2-1|TRBV7-2|TRBD1|-
CASSQGQGYNEQFF
TGTGCCAGCAGCCAGGGACAGGGATACAATGAGCAGTTCTTC
>TRBJ2-1|TRBV5-1|TRBD2|few
CASSPGLAGVSEQFF
TGCGCCAGCAGCCCGGGACTAGCGGGAGTCAGTGAGCAGTTCTTC
>TRBJ2-5|TRBV13|TRBD1|few
CASSPGQGQETQYF
TGTGCCAGCAGCCCAGGACAGGGACAAGAGACCCAGTACTTC
>TRBJ2-7|TRBV11-2|TRBD1|-
CASSVPGQGTHEQYF
TGTGCCAGCAGCGTACCGGGACAGGGGACCCACGAGCAGTACTTC
>TRBJ1-2|TRBV29-1|-|-
CSAADRAYGYTF
TGCAGCGCCGCAGACAGAGCCTATGGCTACACCTTC
>TRBJ2-5|TRBV5-4|TRBD2|-
CASSFGLVAGDRETQYF
TGTGCCAGCAGCTTTGGTTTGGTAGCGGGAGATCGGGAGACCCAGTACTTC
>TRBJ1-3|TRBV29-1|-|-
CSVDTRGSQADLSGNTIYF
TGCAGCGTTGATACCAGGGGATCCCAGGCTGATCTCTCTGGAAACACCATATATTTT
>TRBJ2-7|TRBV10-3|-|once
CAIRSADGGYEQYF
TGTGCCATCAGGTCTGCAGATGGAGGCTACGAGCAGTACTTC
>TRBJ1-5|TRBV19|TRBD1|-
CASRPLGQGASNQPQHF
TGTGCCAGTAGACCTTTGGGACAGGGGGCGAGCAATCAGCCCCAGCATTTT
>TRBJ2-3|TRBV28|TRBD1|few
CASRIQGASTDTQYF
TGTGCCAGCCGCATACAGGGGGCTTCGACAGATACGCAGTATTTT
>TRBJ2-7|TRBV10-3|TRBD1|-
CAISNGQEGAYEQYF
TGTGCCATCAGTAATGGACAGGAAGGGGCCTACGAGCAGTACTTC
>TRBJ1-5|TRBV7-9|TRBD1|once
CASSLVTGAGNQPQHF
TGTGCCAGCAGCTTAGTGACAGGGGCGGGGAATCAGCCCCAGCATTTT
>TRBJ1-1|TRBV12-5|TRBD1|-
CASGLPQGGGITEAFF
TGTGCTAGTGGTTTGCCACAGGGGGGGGGAATAACTGAAGCTTTCTTT
>TRBJ2-2|TRBV28|TRBD1|-
CASSFWVDRGRGELFF
TGTGCCAGCAGTTTTTGGGTCGACAGGGGACGCGGGGAGCTGTTTTTT
>TRBJ1-3|TRBV4-1|-|-
CASSQGRGKLRNTIYF
TGCGCCAGCAGCCAAGGCAGGGGAAAGTTGAGAAACACCATATATTTT
>TRBJ2-7|TRBV30|-|-
CAWRRGYEQYF
TGTGCCTGGAGGCGCGGCTACGAGCAGTACTTC
>TRBJ2-1|TRBV29-1|-|-
CSTLAAYNEQFF
TGCAGCACTTTAGCAGCTTACAATGAGCAGTTCTTC
>TRBJ2-1|TRBV30|-|-
CAWSGLEVIEQFF
TGTGCCTGGAGTGGACTAGAAGTGATTGAGCAGTTCTTC
>TRBJ1-5|TRBV19|TRBD1|few
CASRQSSWTGEGQPQHF
TGTGCCAGTAGGCAGAGCTCATGGACAGGGGAAGGACAGCCCCAGCATTTT
>TRBJ2-1|TRBV4-2|TRBD2|-
CASSQDPSGTYNEQFF
TGTGCCAGCAGCCAAGATCCTAGCGGCACCTACAATGAGCAGTTCTTC
>TRBJ2-3|TRBV7-3|-|-
CASSLSRDSTDTQYF
TGTGCCAGCAGCTTATCCCGGGACTCCACAGATACGCAGTATTTT
>TRBJ1-2|TRBV7-3|-|-
CASSPLANYGYTF
TGTGCCAGCAGTCCTCTTGCTAACTATGGCTACACCTTC
>TRBJ1-6|TRBV28|TRBD1|-
CASSLQGVRASPLHF
TGTGCCAGCAGTTTACAGGGGGTGAGGGCTTCACCCCTCCACTTT
>TRBJ2-1|TRBV2|TRBD2|-
CASSLAGEYNEQFF
TGTGCCAGCAGCCTAGCGGGGGAATACAATGAGCAGTTCTTC